The entry below gives a single TCR beta chain sequence along with its context. Its antigen is undetermined. The data belong to a study of response to subunit inactivated influenza vaccine. TCRdb reprocessed the RT-PCR reads with MiXCR, giving one entry per CDR3 protein. This table has some 850,000 distinct CDR3 sequences, approximately 18% appearing once. Notes on the study in general: The study's authors posited that every seasonal influenza vaccination enlists few new T cells.

V lost 4 bases, J lost 0 bases, and 8 bases stayed unmatched. CDR1 SGHRS and CDR2 YFSETQ come from the germline V gene. The CDR3 totals 16 residues. The genes are TRBV5-1 and TRBJ2-3; 7 nucleotides align to TRBD2. The TCR originated in a man in his fifties who received an inactivated influenza vaccine. This sample comprised PBMCs from blood, obtained roughly 5 days after vaccination. In nucleotides, the CDR3 is TGCGCCAGCAGCATGCTAGCGGTTACTAGCACAGATACGCAGTATTTT. This gives the protein CASSMLAVTSTDTQYF.